Presented here are 25 T cell receptor beta chains from one specimen sequenced in a study of human T cells and chemical hapten exposure. TCRdb reprocessed the RACE reads with MiXCR, giving one entry per CDR3 protein. This table has about 77,000 distinct CDR3 sequences, around 9.3% appearing once. As to time point: healthy volunteer bleed at 6 weeks. Blood, whole and unfractionated, served as the source for total RNA extraction. Sequencing was done on a sample of whole blood. The receptors were sampled from a female donor in good health. Some clones in this sample may be carry-over from other donors' samples.

Here the CDR3 DNA reads TGTGCCACCAGCAGAGATGTCTTGTCCAGGGGCACCTACGAGCAGTACTTC. This encodes CATSRDVLSRGTYEQYF. The chain is built from TRBV15 and TRBJ2-7; the D gene is possibly TRBD1 (6 bases). The V end lost 0 bases, the J end lost 2 bases, and 17 bases lay between the germline ends. The CDR3 covers 17 residues. From germline, CDR1 is LNHNV and CDR2 YYDKDF (reference sequence).

The chain joins TRBV27 to TRBJ2-7, with 9 bases that match TRBD1. The V and J ends lost 1 base and 5 bases, in that order; junction bases with no gene match: 6. CDR3 length equals 15 residues. Per germline, CDR1 MNHEY and CDR2 SMNVEV (reference sequence). CDR3 loop: CASSLWGQGTHEQYF. The CDR3 DNA is TGTGCCAGCAGTTTATGGGGACAGGGTACCCACGAGCAGTACTTC.

This chain uses TRBV7-2 with TRBJ2-7, with D tentatively TRBD1 (5 bases). Trimming shortened V by 4 bases and J by 6 bases, and 16 bases separated the two germline ends. The CDR3 length is 14 residues. Germline CDR1 and CDR2: SGHTA and FQGNSA. The CDR3 nucleotides read TGTGCCAGCAGCTCCGCTCTGGGGCTTGCCGAGCAGTACTTC. This gives the protein CASSSALGLAEQYF.

The rearrangement links TRBV10-3 to TRBJ2-1, with 9 bases identical to TRBD2. Germline CDR1 ENHRY, CDR2 SYGVKD. V shed 7 bases and J 0 bases; nucleotides not matched to a gene: 7. This CDR3 is 16 amino acids long. The CDR3, as DNA: TGTGCCATCAAAGAGGCGGGGGGGAGCTCCTACAATGAGCAGTTCTTC. It translates to CAIKEAGGSSYNEQFF.

Many counts were recorded for this clonotype. The chain links TRBV5-6 to TRBJ2-5; no reliable D call. Trimming took 4 bases from V and 5 from J, leaving 15 bases between them. CDR3 length: 14 amino acids. Per germline, CDR1 SGHDT and CDR2 YYEEEE. For the CDR3, the DNA is TGTGCCAGCAGCACCGCGACATTTTACGAGACCCAGTACTTC. This gives the protein CASSTATFYETQYF.

The rearrangement joins TRBV2 to TRBJ1-6; D might be TRBD1 (6 bases). Trimming pared 1 base from V and 2 bases from J, leaving 12 bases between. This CDR3 is 17 amino acids long. CDR1 and CDR2 from the germline V gene are SNHLY and FYNNEI. The CDR3, as DNA: TGTGCCAGCAGTGAAGGCCACAGGGACCCCTATAATTCACCCCTCCACTTT. The encoded protein is CASSEGHRDPYNSPLHF.

There are many counts of this clonotype. V usage is TRBV7-9 and J usage is TRBJ1-1; D might be TRBD1 (5 bases). This CDR3 contains 13 residues. CDR1 SEHNR and CDR2 FQNEAQ come from the germline V gene (reference sequence). Trimming cost V 4 bases and J 3 bases, with 9 bases left between them. The CDR3: CASSSQGDTEAFF. The CDR3 DNA is TGTGCCAGCAGCTCCCAGGGCGACACTGAAGCTTTCTTT.

This CDR3 is CSVEVPLGTGNYNEQFF. The CDR3 nucleotides are TGCAGCGTTGAAGTCCCTTTAGGGACAGGGAACTACAATGAGCAGTTCTTC. The chain uses TRBV29-1 and TRBJ2-1, with TRBD1 matching 9 bases. The CDR3 is made up of 17 amino acids. V lost 1 base, J lost 3 bases, and 10 bases stayed unmatched. The germline gives CDR1 SQVTM, CDR2 ANQGSEA.

This clonotype was detected a few times. This chain links TRBV6-6 with TRBJ2-7; TRBD1 agrees at 7 bases. Losses at the gene ends were 3 bases for V and 4 bases for J; bases not matched to a gene: 21. There are 19 residues in the CDR3. Looked up from germline, CDR1 is MNHNY and CDR2 is SVGAGI (reference sequence). The CDR3 DNA sequence: TGTGCCAGCAGTTATCCCCCCCCCCCTCCCGGGACAGCTATATACGAGCAGTACTTC. Translated: CASSYPPPPPGTAIYEQYF.

This clonotype was counted a few times. The chain uses TRBV25-1 and TRBJ2-6; 7 bases are a match to TRBD2. The V and J ends lost 2 bases and 0 bases, in that order; junction bases with no gene match: 4. The CDR3 spans 17 residues. CDR1 is MGHDK and CDR2 is SYGVNS in the germline V gene. CDR3 loop: CASSEGGVFSGANVLTF. The CDR3 nucleotides read TGTGCCAGCAGTGAAGGGGGGGTTTTCTCTGGGGCCAACGTCCTGACTTTC. The variable domain in full, with the rest retrieved from reference TRBV25-1 and TRBJ2-6, is EADIYQTPRYLVIGTGKKITLECSQTMGHDKMYWYQQDPGMELHLIHYSYGVNSTEKGDLSSESTVSRIRTEHFPLTLESARPSHTSQYLCASSEGGVFSGANVLTFGAGSRLTVL.

This clonotype has more than one count but fewer than ten. This chain joins TRBV29-1 and TRBJ1-1; 7 bases are a match to TRBD1. The CDR3 covers 15 residues. Trimming removed 4 bases from V and 2 bases from J; junction bases left unmatched: 10. CDR1 is SQVTM and CDR2 is ANQGSEA in the germline V gene. The CDR3 sequence: CSVGLRQGINTEAFF. The CDR3 nucleotides read TGCAGCGTTGGTCTTAGACAGGGCATCAACACTGAAGCTTTCTTT.

This clonotype was detected a few times. V usage is TRBV20-1 and J usage is TRBJ2-1, with 8 positions matching TRBD2. Germline-derived CDR1 and CDR2 are DFQATT and SNEGSKA (reference sequence). Unmatched junction bases numbered 9, after V lost 6 bases and J lost 5 bases. The CDR3 is 14 amino acids. CDR3 amino acids: CSAIPPGGDNEQFF. The CDR3 DNA is TGCAGTGCCATCCCCCCGGGGGGGGACAATGAGCAGTTCTTC.

This clonotype was detected many times. This chain joins TRBV6-2 or TRBV6-3 and TRBJ1-1; weak D call: TRBD1 (5 bases). Germline V gives CDR1 MNHEY, CDR2 SVGEGT. The V end was cut by 0 bases, the J end by 11 bases, with 10 bases between. This CDR3 contains 12 residues. CDR3 DNA sequence: TGTGCCAGCAGTTACTCCGAAGGGGTGGCTTTCTTT. Translation: CASSYSEGVAFF.

This clonotype showed up just a few times. This chain uses TRBV5-1 with TRBJ2-3, with TRBD2 matching 11 bases. CDR3 size: 16 residues. The germline CDR1 and CDR2 sequences are SGHRS and YFSETQ. Trimming cost V 4 bases and J 2 bases; bases outside gene matches: 6. The CDR3 DNA sequence: TGCGCCAGCAGCCCCCTGACTAGCGGGGTCACAGATACGCAGTATTTT. Protein product: CASSPLTSGVTDTQYF. Full variable domain (remainder filled in from reference TRBV5-1 and TRBJ2-3): KAGVTQTPRYLIKTRGQQVTLSCSPISGHRSVSWYQQTPGQGLQFLFEYFSETQRNKGNFPGRFSGRQFSNSRSEMNVSTLELGDSALYLCASSPLTSGVTDTQYFGPGTRLTVL.

This clonotype was recorded at least ten times. This sequence joins TRBV9 and TRBJ2-5, with no clear D. The CDR3 consists of 15 residues. Looked up from germline, CDR1 is SGDLS and CDR2 is YYNGEE. Trimming removed 0 bases at V and 2 bases at J, with 11 bases between. The CDR3 sequence: CASSVERGLQETQYF. CDR3 coding DNA: TGTGCCAGCAGCGTAGAACGAGGTCTACAAGAGACCCAGTACTTC.

Ten or more counts support this clonotype. This sequence joins TRBV20-1 and TRBJ1-5; possible D gene TRBD1, 5 bases. The CDR3 extends over 14 amino acids. V dropped 1 base and J dropped 2 bases, with 9 bases sitting between them. Germline V gene lookup returns CDR1 DFQATT and CDR2 SNEGSKA (reference sequence). CDR3 sequence: CSARVARGNQPQHF. CDR3 nucleotide sequence: TGCAGTGCTAGAGTTGCCAGGGGCAATCAGCCCCAGCATTTT.

Concerning this clonotype itself: With a much larger clone just one base away, this may be a read error. The chain employs TRBV20-1 and TRBJ2-7; D may correspond to TRBD1 or TRBD2 (6 bases each). Germline lookup yields CDR1 DFQATT and CDR2 SNEGSKA (reference sequence). This CDR3 has 17 residues. As DNA, the CDR3 is TGCAGTGCTATCCCGAGGGGGACTCGCGGGACCTCCGACGAGCAGTACTTC. This gives the protein CSAIPRGTRGTSDEQYF.

This clonotype showed up just a few times. The chain has TRBV4-2 and TRBJ1-1; 8 positions agree with TRBD1. V trimming: 3 bases; J trimming: 6 bases; junction bases outside the gene matches: 6. The CDR3 runs 14 residues. Germline lookup yields CDR1 LGHNA and CDR2 YNFKEQ. The CDR3 DNA sequence: TGTGCCAGCAGCCAGCAGGGGGCGGGCGCTGAAGCTTTCTTT. Encoded protein: CASSQQGAGAEAFF.

This clonotype was found a few times. The gene calls are TRBV20-1 and TRBJ2-7; 12 bases line up with TRBD1. From germline, CDR1 is DFQATT and CDR2 SNEGSKA (reference sequence). This CDR3 has 15 amino acids. Trimming at V came to 6 bases and at J to 0 bases, leaving 6 bases not matched to a gene. In DNA, the CDR3 is TGCAGTGCGCGGGGACAGGGGGCGTTCTCCTACGAGCAGTACTTC. Its protein product is CSARGQGAFSYEQYF.

This clonotype was counted between two and nine times. The J gene is TRBJ2-7, the V gene TRBV6-6, with 8 bases fitting TRBD1. Looked up from germline, CDR1 is MNHNY and CDR2 is SVGAGI (reference sequence). V lost 0 bases and J lost 7; bases outside the gene matches: 8. CDR3 length: 15 residues. CDR3 bases: TGTGCCAGCAGTTACTCGAGTCAGGGGGCGGGGGAGCAGTACTTC. Its protein is CASSYSSQGAGEQYF.

This clonotype showed up just a few times. The genes are TRBV25-1 and TRBJ1-1; weak D call: TRBD1 (5 bases). CDR3 length: 14 residues. Germline V gene sequence: CDR1 MGHDK, CDR2 SYGVNS. Trimming left V 4 bases short and J 5 bases short, with 14 bases between. CDR3 coding DNA: TGTGCCAGCAGTGTAACGGGGCGCAGGACTGAAGCTTTCTTT. Translated, it gives CASSVTGRRTEAFF.

The chain is built from TRBV5-4 and TRBJ2-3; no definite D call. Germline V gene sequence: CDR1 SGHNT, CDR2 YYREEE (reference sequence). V lost 5 bases, J lost 2 bases, and 12 bases lay in between. The CDR3 covers 14 residues. DNA for the CDR3: TGTGCCAGCAGTCCGTGGCTTGCCACAGATACGCAGTATTTT. Translated, it gives CASSPWLATDTQYF.

Here the CDR3 reads CASSERRTVLGYTF. Written as DNA, the CDR3 is TGTGCCAGCAGTGAACGAAGGACAGTACTGGGCTACACCTTC. The chain links TRBV6-1 to TRBJ1-2; tentative D call: TRBD1 (6 bases). Between the trimmed V and J ends, which lost 2 bases and 8 bases, there was a span of 15 bases. Germline assignment: CDR1 MNHNS and CDR2 SASEGT. The CDR3 loop spans 14 amino acids.

This clonotype was counted ten times or more. The chain carries TRBV6-4 and TRBJ1-2; the match to TRBD1 covers 8 bases. CDR1 and CDR2 (germline): MRHNA, SNTAGT. The CDR3 is made up of 15 amino acids. V dropped 4 bases and J dropped 5; count of bases not matched to a gene: 9. The CDR3 DNA is TGTGCCAGCAGTGTGCATCAGGGGGCAGGGTATGGCTACACCTTC. It specifies CASSVHQGAGYGYTF.

V usage is TRBV27 and J usage is TRBJ1-3; the D is unclear. Trimming left V 3 bases short and J 0 bases short, with 6 bases between. This CDR3 has 14 amino acids. Germline assignment: CDR1 MNHEY and CDR2 SMNVEV (reference sequence). CDR3 loop: CASSFAGSGNTIYF. CDR3 sequence (DNA): TGTGCCAGCAGTTTCGCTGGCTCTGGAAACACCATATATTTT.